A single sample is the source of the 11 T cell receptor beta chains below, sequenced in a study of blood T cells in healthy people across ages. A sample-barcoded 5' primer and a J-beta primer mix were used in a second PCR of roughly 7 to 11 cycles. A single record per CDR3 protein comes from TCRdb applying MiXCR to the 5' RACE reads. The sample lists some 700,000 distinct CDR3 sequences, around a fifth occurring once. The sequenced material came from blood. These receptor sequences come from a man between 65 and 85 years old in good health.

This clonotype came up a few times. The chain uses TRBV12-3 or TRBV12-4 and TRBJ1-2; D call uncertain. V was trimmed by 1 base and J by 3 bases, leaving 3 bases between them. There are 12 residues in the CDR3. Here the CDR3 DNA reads TGTGCCAGCAGTTTAGGATACTATGGCTACACCTTC. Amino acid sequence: CASSLGYYGYTF.

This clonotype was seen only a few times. The CDR3 reads CASSLPSGRQETQYF. CDR3 sequence (DNA): TGCGCCAGCAGCCTACCAAGCGGGCGCCAAGAGACCCAGTACTTC. The rearrangement links TRBV5-1 to TRBJ2-5, with D tentatively TRBD2 (6 bases). CDR3 length: 15 residues. Germline V gene sequence: CDR1 SGHRS, CDR2 YFSETQ. Between the trimmed V and J ends, which lost 4 bases and 1 base, there was a span of 14 bases.

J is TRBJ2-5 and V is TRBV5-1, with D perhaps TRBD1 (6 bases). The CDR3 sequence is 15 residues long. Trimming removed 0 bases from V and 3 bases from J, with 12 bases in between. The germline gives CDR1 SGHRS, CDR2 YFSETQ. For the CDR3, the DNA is TGCGCCAGCAGCTTGGCTCCTCGGACAGAAGAGACCCAGTACTTC. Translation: CASSLAPRTEETQYF.

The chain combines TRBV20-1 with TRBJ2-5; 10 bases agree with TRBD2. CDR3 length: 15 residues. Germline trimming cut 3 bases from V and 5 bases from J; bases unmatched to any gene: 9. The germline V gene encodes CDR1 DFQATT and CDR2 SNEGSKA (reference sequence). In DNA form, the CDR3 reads TGCAGTGCTAGTGGGGAGCGGGAGGGCCTCGAGACCCAGTACTTC. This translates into CSASGEREGLETQYF.

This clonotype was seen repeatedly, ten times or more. This CDR3 is CASSLGASDTQYF. The CDR3, as DNA: TGTGCCAGCAGCTTAGGAGCGTCAGATACGCAGTATTTT. This chain joins TRBV7-8 and TRBJ2-3; D gene ambiguous. This CDR3 contains 13 residues. Trimming stripped 1 base from V and 4 bases from J, with 6 bases between. Per germline, CDR1 SGHVS and CDR2 FQNEAQ.

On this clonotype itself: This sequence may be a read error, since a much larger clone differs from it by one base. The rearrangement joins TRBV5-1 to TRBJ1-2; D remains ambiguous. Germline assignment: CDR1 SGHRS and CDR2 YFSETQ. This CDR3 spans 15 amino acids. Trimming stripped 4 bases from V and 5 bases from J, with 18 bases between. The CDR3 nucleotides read TGCGCCAGCAGCCCAACGGGTCACAGAGAGTATGGCTACACCTTC. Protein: CASSPTGHREYGYTF.

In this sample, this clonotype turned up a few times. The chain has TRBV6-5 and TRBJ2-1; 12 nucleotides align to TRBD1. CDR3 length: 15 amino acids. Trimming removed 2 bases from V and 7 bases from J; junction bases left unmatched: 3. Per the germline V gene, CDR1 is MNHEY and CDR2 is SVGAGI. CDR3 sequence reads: CASSYGTGGWNEQFF. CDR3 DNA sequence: TGTGCCAGCAGTTACGGGACAGGGGGCTGGAATGAGCAGTTCTTC.

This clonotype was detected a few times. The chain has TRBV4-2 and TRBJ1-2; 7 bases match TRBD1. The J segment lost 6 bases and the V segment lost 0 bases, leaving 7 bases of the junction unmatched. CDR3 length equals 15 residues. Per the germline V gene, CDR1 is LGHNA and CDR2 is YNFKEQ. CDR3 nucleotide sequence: TGTGCCAGCAGCCAAGAACAGGGGCGGGGGGATGGCTACACCTTC. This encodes CASSQEQGRGDGYTF.

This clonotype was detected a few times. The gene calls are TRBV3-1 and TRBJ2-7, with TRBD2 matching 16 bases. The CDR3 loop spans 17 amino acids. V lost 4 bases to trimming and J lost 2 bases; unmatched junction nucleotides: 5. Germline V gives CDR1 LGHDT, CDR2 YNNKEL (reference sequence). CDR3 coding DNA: TGTGCCAGCAGCCTGGGACTAGCGGGGGGGACTACCTACGAGCAGTACTTC. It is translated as CASSLGLAGGTTYEQYF.

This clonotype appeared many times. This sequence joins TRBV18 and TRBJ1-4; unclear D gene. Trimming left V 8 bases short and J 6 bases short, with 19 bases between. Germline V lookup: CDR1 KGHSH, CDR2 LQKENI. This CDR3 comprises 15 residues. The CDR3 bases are TGTGCCAGCAAAAATCGGCGGCAGCGGGATGAAAAACTGTTTTTT. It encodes CASKNRRQRDEKLFF. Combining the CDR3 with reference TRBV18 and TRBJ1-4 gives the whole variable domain NAGVMQNPRHLVRRRGQEARLRCSPMKGHSHVYWYRQLPEEGLKFMVYLQKENIIDESGMPKERFSAEFPKEGPSILRIQQVVRGDSAAYFCASKNRRQRDEKLFFGSGTQLSVL.

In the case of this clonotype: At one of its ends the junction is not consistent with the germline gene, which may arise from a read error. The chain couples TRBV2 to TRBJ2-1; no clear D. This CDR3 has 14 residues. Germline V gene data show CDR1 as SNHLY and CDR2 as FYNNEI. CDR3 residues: CAGRKITSYNEQFF. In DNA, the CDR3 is TGTGCCGGCAGGAAAATTACCTCCTACAATGAGCAGTTCTTC.